This TCR beta chain comes out of a study of T-cell reconstitution after alpha-beta-depleted transplantation in children. The study, taken as a whole, reports: Two months or so post-transplant, alpha-beta T cells reportedly derived from several hundred expanded graft clones. After transplant, high TCRbeta diversity at day 60 in some patients arose from surviving recipient T cells and thymic progenitors. T-cell counts and diversity at one year following transplant were attributed mainly to newly produced T cells.

Note on this clonotype: What it recognizes is unknown.

Preparation of the TCRbeta library was carried out with unique molecular identifiers. TCRdb independently ran MiXCR on the PCR reads; one entry per CDR3 protein. The profile covers about 980,000 distinct CDR3 sequences, with about 29% appearing a single time and roughly 31% taken by the ten largest. Trimming removed 3 bases at V and 0 bases at J, with 11 bases between. Looked up from germline, CDR1 is SGHRS and CDR2 is YFSETQ. The CDR3 extends over 15 amino acids. The rearrangement uses TRBV5-1 and TRBJ2-3; TRBD1 might be the D (6 bases). This clonotype was obtained from a boy in the first two years of life who had a stem cell transplant for SCID, so the T cells may come from the graft donor. The sample in question was PBMCs, mostly from graft donor cells, obtained 360 days after TCRalphabeta/CD19-depleted stem cell transplant. CDR3 residues: CASSSLGHSTDTQYF. The CDR3 bases are TGCGCCAGCAGCTCGCTGGGACACAGCACAGATACGCAGTATTTT.